These 10 T cell receptor beta chains were all obtained from the same sample, sequenced in a study of spatial heterogeneity in lung cancer. MiXCR, applied by TCRdb to the 5' RACE reads, yields one record per CDR3 protein. Among 8,000 to 10,000 distinct CDR3 sequences, nearly 4% were seen once, and the ten largest hold around a sixth. Documented time point: blood taken at disease recurrence. The sequenced material consisted of unsorted whole RNA from tumor, nontumor lung or frozen PBMC. This specimen was PBMCs, taken at recurrence. These receptors were taken from a female donor with early-stage non-small cell lung cancer.

This clonotype was seen repeatedly, ten times or more. This beta chain turned up in a library designed for alpha chains; as an off-target read, its abundance says little. The rearrangement uses TRBV4-1 and TRBJ2-7; D perhaps matches TRBD1 (5 bases). Germline-derived CDR1 and CDR2 are MGHRA and YSYEKL. The ends were cut back, 2 bases at V and 1 base at J, with 9 bases in the middle. CDR3 length: 14 residues. The CDR3, as DNA: TGCGCCAGCAGCCAATTACAGGTGTCCTACGAGCAGTACTTC. It encodes CASSQLQVSYEQYF.

This clonotype was observed a few times. This beta chain appears as a stray read in a library generated for alpha chains; its size is not informative. The CDR3 DNA reads as TGTGCCAGCAGTGAAGCAACAGGGGGTGGTGAAAAACTGTTTTTT. Amino acid sequence: CASSEATGGGEKLFF. This rearrangement joins TRBV6-1 to TRBJ1-4, with 8 bases that match TRBD1. CDR3 length: 15 residues. Germline lookup yields CDR1 MNHNS and CDR2 SASEGT. V dropped 0 bases and J dropped 7; count of bases not matched to a gene: 4.

This clonotype was recorded at least ten times. This beta chain came through as a stray read in a library set up for alpha chains, and its size says little. The chain combines TRBV2 with TRBJ1-2; D perhaps matches TRBD1 (6 bases). V gave up 4 bases and J gave up 2 bases, with 8 bases separating them. Germline values: CDR1 SNHLY, CDR2 FYNNEI. The CDR3 length is 13 residues. CDR3 protein: CASSAGENYGYTF. The CDR3 nucleotides are TGTGCCAGCAGTGCAGGGGAGAACTATGGCTACACCTTC.

This clonotype is medium-sized within its sample. This beta chain was picked up by a library intended for alpha chains and is off target, so its count carries little meaning. This chain connects TRBV7-9 to TRBJ2-7, with D hard to call. V was clipped by 4 bases and J by 6 bases, with 10 bases between them. Germline-derived CDR1 and CDR2 are SEHNR and FQNEAQ (reference sequence). This CDR3 region has 12 residues. The CDR3 reads CASSSPPVEQYF. The DNA of the CDR3 is TGTGCCAGCAGCTCACCACCGGTCGAGCAGTACTTC.

This clonotype was seen ten or more times. This beta chain lies outside the target of a library built for alpha chains; its clone size means little. V usage is TRBV3-1 and J usage is TRBJ1-2; D is unresolved. The CDR3 covers 15 residues. Trimming removed 0 bases from V and 5 bases from J, with 13 bases in between. Germline-derived CDR1 and CDR2 are LGHDT and YNNKEL (reference sequence). CDR3 protein: CASSQESRGWYGYTF. CDR3 sequence (DNA): TGTGCCAGCAGCCAAGAGTCCCGGGGATGGTATGGCTACACCTTC.

This clonotype came up a few times. For a library built for alpha chains, this beta chain is a stray read; little rests on its size. V gene TRBV20-1 combines with J gene TRBJ2-5; 8 bases are a match to TRBD1. Looked up from germline, CDR1 is DFQATT and CDR2 is SNEGSKA (reference sequence). V was clipped by 2 bases and J by 5 bases; unmatched bases: 10. This CDR3 contains 15 residues. CDR3 protein: CSARQGARFWETQYF. The CDR3 nucleotides read TGCAGTGCTAGACAGGGGGCTCGGTTTTGGGAGACCCAGTACTTC.

Many counts were recorded for this clonotype. The library was designed around alpha chains, so this beta chain is a stray read whose abundance carries little weight. V is TRBV19 and J is TRBJ2-1; D possibly corresponds to TRBD2 (6 bases). The CDR3 sequence is 15 residues long. The V end was cut by 10 bases, the J end by 8 bases, with 24 bases between. Looked up from germline, CDR1 is LNHDA and CDR2 is SQIVND (reference sequence). CDR3 coding DNA: TGTGCCACCCTAAACGGGGGTCGAAACGGTTATGAGCAGTTCTTC. Protein product: CATLNGGRNGYEQFF.

This clonotype was counted many times. This beta chain represents an off-target read in a library built for alpha chains; its size is of limited meaning. The chain joins TRBV5-1 to TRBJ2-7; 7 bases agree with TRBD1. Germline assignment: CDR1 SGHRS and CDR2 YFSETQ. This CDR3 spans 13 amino acids. Trimming cost V 3 bases and J 5 bases; bases outside gene matches: 5. CDR3 in amino acids: CASSSHRGHEQYF. CDR3 nucleotides: TGCGCCAGCAGCTCCCATAGGGGGCACGAGCAGTACTTC.

This clonotype qualifies as medium-sized. For a library built for alpha chains, this beta chain is a stray read; little rests on its size. This chain connects TRBV29-1 to TRBJ2-7; TRBD2 might be the D (7 bases). This CDR3 has 13 residues. The germline V gene has CDR1 SQVTM and CDR2 ANQGSEA. V shed 5 bases and J shed 2 bases, with 13 bases lying between them. This CDR3 is CSVLGGGAYEQYF. CDR3 sequence (DNA): TGCAGCGTTCTCGGAGGGGGGGCCTACGAGCAGTACTTC.

This clonotype showed up many times. Being off target in a library aimed at alpha chains, this beta chain has a size of little meaning. The chain carries TRBV2 and TRBJ2-2; 7 positions agree with TRBD1. The J segment lost 1 base and the V segment lost 6 bases, leaving 8 bases of the junction unmatched. This CDR3 has 16 amino acids. Looked up from germline, CDR1 is SNHLY and CDR2 is FYNNEI. The CDR3 protein is CASRGLGTVNTGELFF. For the CDR3, the DNA is TGTGCCAGCAGAGGACTTGGGACAGTGAACACCGGGGAGCTGTTTTTT.